The 10 T cell receptor beta chains below all came from one sample that was sequenced in a study of T cell repertoires in cytomegalovirus infection. TCRdb analysed the reads with MiXCR anew, one entry per CDR3 protein. Of about 310,000 distinct CDR3 sequences detected, 9.6% appear once; the ten largest clones hold approximately 2.4%. The sequenced sample was PBMCs. The receptors shown here come from a human donor in good health (CMV status not recorded). Some clones in this sample may be carry-over from other donors' samples.

This clonotype has ten or more counts. This chain links TRBV28 with TRBJ2-5, with no clear D. CDR3 length equals 13 residues. Germline lookup yields CDR1 MDHEN and CDR2 SYDVKM. V was trimmed by 3 bases and J by 7 bases, leaving 12 bases between them. DNA of the CDR3: TGTGCCAGCAGTTTTAATCCTAAACGGACCCAGTACTTC. This sequence encodes CASSFNPKRTQYF.

This clonotype was seen a few times. This chain connects TRBV27 to TRBJ2-7; possible D gene TRBD2, 6 bases. This CDR3 has 16 residues. The germline gives CDR1 MNHEY, CDR2 SMNVEV (reference sequence). Trimming left V 5 bases short and J 3 bases short, with 20 bases between. CDR3 in DNA: TGTGCCAGCAGTCCCTCCTGGGGGGATCAACGCTACGAGCAGTACTTC. Translating it yields CASSPSWGDQRYEQYF.

At least ten counts were recorded for this clonotype. This chain's CDR3 is CASSINQLRTGDIYGYTF. The DNA for the CDR3 is TGTGCCAGCAGTATCAATCAACTACGGACAGGGGATATCTATGGCTACACCTTC. This sequence joins TRBV6-2 or TRBV6-3 and TRBJ1-2, with 9 bases identical to TRBD1. The junction had 17 bases not matched to a gene; V was cut back by 5 bases and J by 4 bases. Germline CDR1 and CDR2: MNHEY and SVGEGT. The CDR3 has 18 residues.

This clonotype was counted only a few times. This chain joins TRBV29-1 and TRBJ1-1; D may be TRBD1 (5 bases). CDR1 is SQVTM and CDR2 is ANQGSEA in the germline V gene. The CDR3 loop spans 17 amino acids. Trimming cost V 3 bases and J 3 bases, with 23 bases left between them. CDR3 DNA: TGCAGCGTTGATCCTTTGTTGGCTGGGGGAGGGCACACTGAAGCTTTCTTT. Translated: CSVDPLLAGGGHTEAFF. The full variable domain, in which reference TRBV29-1 and TRBJ1-1 provide the parts outside the CDR3, is SAVISQKPSRDICQRGTSLTIQCQVDSQVTMMFWYRQQPGQSLTLIATANQGSEATYESGFVIDKFPISRPNLTFSTLTVSNMSPEDSSIYLCSVDPLLAGGGHTEAFFGQGTRLTVV.

This clonotype was detected ten times or more. The chain links TRBV11-2 to TRBJ1-1; 8 positions match TRBD1. This CDR3 region has 13 residues. Trimming removed 5 bases from V and 6 bases from J; junction bases left unmatched: 5. Germline CDR1 and CDR2: SGHAT and FQNNGV. The CDR3 region is CASSADRGPEAFF. The DNA of the CDR3 is TGTGCCAGCAGCGCCGACAGGGGCCCTGAAGCTTTCTTT.

This clonotype was recorded many times. V is TRBV7-3 and J is TRBJ2-1; TRBD2 agrees at 11 bases. V lost 1 base and J lost 14; bases outside the gene matches: 13. CDR3 length: 16 residues. The V gene's germline CDR1 is SGHTA and CDR2 FQGTGA. The CDR3 is CASSLIAGGPGNTKFF. The CDR3 nucleotides are TGTGCCAGCAGCTTAATAGCGGGGGGGCCCGGAAACACAAAGTTCTTC. The variable domain in full, with the rest retrieved from reference TRBV7-3 and TRBJ2-1, is GAGVSQTPSNKVTEKGKYVELRCDPISGHTALYWYRQSLGQGPEFLIYFQGTGAADDSGLPNDRFFAVRPEGSVSTLKIQRTERGDSAVYLCASSLIAGGPGNTKFFGPGTRLTVL.

This clonotype was picked up many times. J is TRBJ2-5 and V is TRBV7-2; tentative D call: TRBD2 (5 bases). The CDR3 length is 14 residues. CDR1 and CDR2 from the germline V gene are SGHTA and FQGNSA. The V end was cut by 2 bases, the J end by 3 bases, with 10 bases between. CDR3 amino acids: CASSLKRGKETQYF. The CDR3 DNA sequence: TGTGCCAGCAGCTTAAAACGGGGAAAAGAGACCCAGTACTTC.

At least ten counts were recorded for this clonotype. The chain joins TRBV25-1 to TRBJ2-2; D unclear. With 0 bases removed from V and 3 bases from J, the gap between germline ends came to 8 bases. This CDR3 comprises 15 residues. In germline, CDR1 is MGHDK, CDR2 SYGVNS. CDR3 nucleotide sequence: TGTGCCAGCAGTGAATATAAGGGCCACACCGGGGAGCTGTTTTTT. The encoded protein is CASSEYKGHTGELFF.

Only a few counts were recorded for this clonotype. The J gene is TRBJ2-1, the V gene TRBV10-3; D ambiguous. The CDR3 totals 13 residues. The V end lost 7 bases, the J end lost 1 base, and 8 bases lay between the germline ends. Germline V gives CDR1 ENHRY, CDR2 SYGVKD. CDR3 coding DNA: TGTGCCATCAACCAGCGATCCTACAATGAGCAGTTCTTC. Translating it yields CAINQRSYNEQFF.

This clonotype occurred many times. The genes are TRBV25-1 and TRBJ2-3; TRBD2 is a possible D gene (5 bases). The V end was cut by 6 bases, the J end by 6 bases, with 13 bases between. The CDR3 loop spans 13 amino acids. CDR1 and CDR2 (germline): MGHDK, SYGVNS. DNA for the CDR3: TGTGCCAGCAGCGGGGTCTCCCCGGATACGCAGTATTTT. This encodes CASSGVSPDTQYF.